This TCR beta chain was sequenced during a study of cytomegalovirus exposure and HLA in healthy donors (dated by TCRdb to 2016 to 2017). Concerning the study at large: The roughly 670 repertoires of the first cohort and the 120 validation repertoires were produced on the same platform, according to a later analysis. Besides the first cohort of about 730 subjects, a separate validation cohort made up of 95 to 150 different subjects was used. The aim of the study was to test whether cataloging public T cell receptors could identify signatures of past pathogen exposure. To predict cytomegalovirus infection status, the study brought together high-throughput TCR immunosequencing, statistical association of individual TCRs with disease status, and machine learning. Findings and caveats that apply to the study as a whole: The classifier was reported to diagnose cytomegalovirus status with high specificity and sensitivity in both the original cohort and the validation cohort. All 120 or so repertoires were used to score co-occurrence in the validation cohort in a later analysis, because that analysis had no HLA typing for the cohort. In a later analysis, TCRs clustered in the first cohort were found to also tend to co-occur in the 120 validation repertoires, with 94% of cluster scores above 0. A few of the identified cytomegalovirus-associated TCR beta chains were confirmed in vitro to be specific for cytomegalovirus antigens. Most TCR sequences were observed very rarely across donors, whereas some public TCRs were present in many individuals. In the study, 150 to 200 TCR beta chains were listed as associated with cytomegalovirus. The authors suggested that the approach could potentially be extended to other disease states and immunological phenotypes.

Receptors were amplified or captured by the immunoSEQ multiplex PCR assay. In the source study's methods: A statistical classification framework was developed to diagnose cytomegalovirus status using the catalog of TCR beta chain sequences. TCRdb took this table from immuneACCESS and kept in-frame rearrangements with V and J called. Such tables lack part of the clones; where checked against another copy, unresolved V genes explain under half of the gap, and the rest is unexplained. V and J calls plus clone size are reproduced from that table; the DNA served to infer D and trimming. Recorded for this sample are some 140,000 clones; 85% to 90% of them occurred a single time. The ten biggest clones cover under 3% of the sample. This clone was detected only a few times. Its antigen is not yet known. The input lacks base qualities; no much larger clone sits a single base away. The CDR3, cysteine through phenylalanine, is 14 amino acids long. The only DNA kept is the CDR3, 42 bases in frame from the first base. Taken from the germline V gene, the CDR1 and CDR2 loops are MGHRA and YSYEKL. V lost 3 bases and J lost 10 bases; the stretch between them is 18 bases long.

Donors formed part of the validation cohort, which comprised 120 subjects and was distinct from the first cohort of under 850 subjects. This chain is built from TRBV4-1 and TRBJ1-1; possibly the D gene is TRBD1, per 5 matching bases. This receptor was taken from a man younger than 35 in good health and CMV-seronegative. The specimen was PBMCs. The CDR3 in this case is CASSHPTRGEVAFF. The DNA reads as follows: TGCGCCAGCAGCCACCCTACACGAGGGGAGGTAGCTTTCTTT.